The 5 T cell receptor beta chains reported below all come from one sample, sequenced in a study of blood T cell repertoires in COVID-19. This table comes from immunoSEQ multiplex PCR, and its TCRdb copy is limited to in-frame clones, with some not included. The profile shows approximately 270,000 clones, about 89% of them singletons. Sequenced: peripheral blood. The receptors were sampled from a man under 40 with acute or convalescent COVID-19.

The J gene is TRBJ1-2, the V gene TRBV7-9; tentatively, D is TRBD1 (5 bases). The V end was cut by 6 bases, the J end by 5 bases, with 13 bases between. The CDR3 runs to 13 residues. Germline CDR1 is SEHNR and CDR2 is FQNEAQ (reference sequence). In DNA form, the CDR3 reads TGTGCCAGCAGTGGAGGGACGGTTTATGGCTACACCTTC. Translated, it gives CASSGGTVYGYTF.

This chain links TRBV5-1 with TRBJ2-5; TRBD1 matches at 9 bases. V lost 3 bases to trimming and J lost 1 base; unmatched junction nucleotides: 7. The CDR3 is 16 residues long. Germline CDR1 and CDR2: SGHRS and YFSETQ. This chain's CDR3 is CASSWGTGSLQETQYF. The CDR3 coding sequence is TGCGCCAGCAGCTGGGGGACAGGGTCCCTCCAAGAGACCCAGTACTTC.

The CDR3 DNA is TGCAGCGTAGGACACACAGGGGTAGTTTACAATGAGCAGTTCTTC. The encoded protein is CSVGHTGVVYNEQFF. The chain is built from TRBV29-1 and TRBJ2-1; 7 nucleotides agree with TRBD1. Germline CDR1 reads SQVTM; CDR2 reads ANQGSEA. Trimming took 6 bases from V and 4 from J; bases not matched to a gene: 12. This CDR3 is built from 15 residues.

The chain employs TRBV5-1 and TRBJ2-7; TRBD1 agrees at 9 bases. The CDR3 covers 14 residues. The V gene's germline CDR1 is SGHRS and CDR2 YFSETQ. V lost 7 bases and J lost 5; bases outside the gene matches: 10. The CDR3 protein is CASPSGDRVNEQYF. In nucleotides, the CDR3 is TGCGCCAGCCCCTCGGGGGACAGGGTGAACGAGCAGTACTTC. The whole variable domain, remainder taken from reference TRBV5-1 and TRBJ2-7, is KAGVTQTPRYLIKTRGQQVTLSCSPISGHRSVSWYQQTPGQGLQFLFEYFSETQRNKGNFPGRFSGRQFSNSRSEMNVSTLELGDSALYLCASPSGDRVNEQYFGPGTRLTVT.

About this clone itself: The same CDR3 also results from other DNA sequences found in this sample. V gene TRBV5-1 combines with J gene TRBJ1-2, with D hard to call. The CDR3 runs 12 residues. Trimming stripped 1 base from V and 2 bases from J, with 3 bases between. The germline CDR1 and CDR2 sequences are SGHRS and YFSETQ. Written as DNA, the CDR3 is TGCGCCAGCAGCTTGCAGAACTATGGCTACACCTTC. It codes for CASSLQNYGYTF.